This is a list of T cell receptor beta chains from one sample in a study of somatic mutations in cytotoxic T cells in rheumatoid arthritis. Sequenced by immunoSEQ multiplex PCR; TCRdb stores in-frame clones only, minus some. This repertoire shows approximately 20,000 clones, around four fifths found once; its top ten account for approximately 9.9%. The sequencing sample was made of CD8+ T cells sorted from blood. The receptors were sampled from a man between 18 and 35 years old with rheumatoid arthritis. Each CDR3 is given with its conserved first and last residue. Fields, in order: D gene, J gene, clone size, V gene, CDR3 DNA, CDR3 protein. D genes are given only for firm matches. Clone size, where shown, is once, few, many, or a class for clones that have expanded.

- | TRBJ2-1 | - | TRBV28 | TGTGCCAGCAGTTTACGGGGTTCGGGTGAGCAGTTCTTC | CASSLRGSGEQFF
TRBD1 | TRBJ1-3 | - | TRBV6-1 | TGTGCCAGCAGTGAGACCCAGGGGGACGTCGACACCATATATTTT | CASSETQGDVDTIYF
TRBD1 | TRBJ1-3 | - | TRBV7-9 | TGTGCCAGCAGCCCCCGGGGACAGGTCTCGGGCAGAAACACCATATATTTT | CASSPRGQVSGRNTIYF
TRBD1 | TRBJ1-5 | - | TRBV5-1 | TGCGCCAGCAGCCCCGGACAGGGTGTAGAGCCCCAGCATTTT | CASSPGQGVEPQHF
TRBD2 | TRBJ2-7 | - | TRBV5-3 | TGTGCTTCTTTAGAGGGACTAGCGGGCTACGAGCAGTACTTC | CASLEGLAGYEQYF
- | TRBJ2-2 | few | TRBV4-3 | TGCGCCAGCAGCCAAGACTGGGGGGTGAACACCGGGGAGCTGTTTTTT | CASSQDWGVNTGELFF
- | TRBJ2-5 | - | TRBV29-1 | TGCAGCGCCGCGTCGGGGCTAATACCCCAAGAGACCCAGTACTTC | CSAASGLIPQETQYF
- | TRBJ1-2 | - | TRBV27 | TGTGCCAGCAGTCCGGGGGGGGCTAACTATGGCTACACCTTC | CASSPGGANYGYTF
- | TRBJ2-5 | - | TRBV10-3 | TGTGCCATCAGTGAGTCCGGCAAGCAAGAGACCCAGTACTTC | CAISESGKQETQYF
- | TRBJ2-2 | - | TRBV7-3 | TGTGCCAGCAGCTTAACGGGGAGCGGGGAGCTGTTTTTT | CASSLTGSGELFF
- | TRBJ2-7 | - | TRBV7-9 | TGTGCCAGCAGCTTAGCGCCTGGCTACGAGCAGTACTTC | CASSLAPGYEQYF
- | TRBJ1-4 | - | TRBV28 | TGTGCCAGCAGTTTATGGTCCATGGGCATCCGGACAGTAAATGAAAAACTGTTTTTT | CASSLWSMGIRTVNEKLFF
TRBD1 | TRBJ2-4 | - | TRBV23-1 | TGCGCCCGCATAAAACCGACAGGGAATGCCAAAAACATTCAGTACTTC | CARIKPTGNAKNIQYF
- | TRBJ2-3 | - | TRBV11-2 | TGTGCCAGTTCGATTATGGGAGCCACAGATACGCAGTATTTT | CASSIMGATDTQYF
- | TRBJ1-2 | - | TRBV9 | TGTGCCAGCAGCGTAGCTTCGGGGCCATATGGCTACACCTTC | CASSVASGPYGYTF
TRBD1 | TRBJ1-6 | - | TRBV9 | TGTGCCAGCAGCGTAGACGGGACAGGGTATTCACCCCTCCACTTT | CASSVDGTGYSPLHF
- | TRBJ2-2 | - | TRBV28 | TGTGCCAGCAGTTTCCTTGTTACTGGCGCCGGGGAGCTGTTTTTT | CASSFLVTGAGELFF
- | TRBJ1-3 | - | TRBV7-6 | TGTGCCAGCAGCTTCACAGGGACTGGAAACACCATATATTTT | CASSFTGTGNTIYF
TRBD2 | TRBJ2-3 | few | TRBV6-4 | TGTGCCAGCAGTGCTAGCGGGGGGGCAGATACGCAGTATTTT | CASSASGGADTQYF
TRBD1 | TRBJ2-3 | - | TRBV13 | TGTGCCAGCAGCTTTTTACAGGGGGGATCCACAGATACGCAGTATTTT | CASSFLQGGSTDTQYF